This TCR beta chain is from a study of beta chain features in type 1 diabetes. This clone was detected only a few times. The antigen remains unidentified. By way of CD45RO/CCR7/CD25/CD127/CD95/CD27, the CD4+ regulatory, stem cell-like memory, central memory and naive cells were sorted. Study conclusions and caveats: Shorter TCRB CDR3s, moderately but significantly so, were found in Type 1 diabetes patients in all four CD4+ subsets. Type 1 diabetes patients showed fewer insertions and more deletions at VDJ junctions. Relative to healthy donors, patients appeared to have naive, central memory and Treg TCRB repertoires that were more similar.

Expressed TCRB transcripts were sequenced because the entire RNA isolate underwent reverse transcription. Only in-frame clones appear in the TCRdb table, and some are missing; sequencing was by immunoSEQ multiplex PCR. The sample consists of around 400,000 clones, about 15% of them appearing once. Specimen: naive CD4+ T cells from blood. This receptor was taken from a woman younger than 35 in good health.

As DNA, the CDR3 is TGCGCCAGCAGCTTTACTACAGGCCTCGACGAGCAGTACTTC. Its translation is CASSFTTGLDEQYF. The chain uses TRBV5-1 and TRBJ2-7; TRBD1 might be the D (5 bases). The CDR3 has 14 amino acids. Trimming took off 2 bases at V and 5 bases at J, with 14 bases between the two ends. Germline V gives CDR1 SGHRS, CDR2 YFSETQ.